This T cell receptor (beta chain) was observed in a study of technical replicates of blood from a few donors. The length of the CDR3 is 14 residues. Germline V gives CDR1 MGHRA, CDR2 YSYEKL. V was trimmed by 3 bases and J by 4 bases, leaving 12 bases between them. The repertoire was sequenced with immunoSEQ multiplex PCR; TCRdb's copy has only in-frame clones and lacks some. The sample includes more than 75,000 clones, around 93% of them seen just once. Sequencing used T cells isolated from PBMCs. The receptor was isolated from a human donor in good health. The rearrangement joins TRBV4-1 to TRBJ1-1; D call uncertain. DNA of the CDR3: TGCGCCAGCAGCCAGACCTGGGCAGCCACTGAAGCTTTCTTT. It yields the protein CASSQTWAATEAFF.